The sequence of this TCR beta chain was determined in a study of T cell changes during pregnancy in multiple sclerosis. The data were produced by immunoSEQ multiplex PCR, yet TCRdb's version contains in-frame clones alone and is incomplete. The sample includes around 42,000 clones, over 70% of them seen just once. This receptor was taken from a female donor in good health, enrolled as a control in a pregnancy study. Sequenced here: peripheral blood, sampled in the first trimester of pregnancy.

CDR3: CASSLVDTRLDTEAFF. CDR3 DNA: TGTGCCAGCAGCTTAGTTGACACCCGGCTGGACACTGAAGCTTTCTTT. The gene calls are TRBV7-9 and TRBJ1-1; D not certain. V was clipped by 1 base and J by 3 bases, with 15 bases between them. CDR1 is SEHNR and CDR2 is FQNEAQ in the germline V gene (reference sequence). The CDR3 is 16 amino acids.